This passage covers 18 T cell receptor beta chains from one sample sequenced in a study of blood T cell repertoires in COVID-19. Measured with immunoSEQ multiplex PCR; TCRdb has only the in-frame clones, and not every one. The sample records around 250,000 clones, around 90% being singletons. Sequenced material: peripheral blood. Receptor source: a woman aged 40 to 55 who had recovered from COVID-19.

The chain couples TRBV19 to TRBJ2-3; TRBD1 is a possible D gene (5 bases). The V gene lost 5 bases and the J gene lost 0 bases, with 12 bases spanning the gap. The CDR3 length is 15 residues. Germline CDR1 is LNHDA and CDR2 is SQIVND (reference sequence). DNA of the CDR3: TGTGCCAGTAGTCCGACAGCCACTAGCACAGATACGCAGTATTTT. Translation gives CASSPTATSTDTQYF.

The chain has TRBV27 and TRBJ1-1; TRBD1 aligns across 7 bases. This CDR3 is 17 amino acids long. The junction had 12 bases not matched to a gene; V was cut back by 1 base and J by 4 bases. The germline V gene has CDR1 MNHEY and CDR2 SMNVEV (reference sequence). CDR3 residues: CASSLYDSGGRGTEAFF. CDR3 DNA sequence: TGTGCCAGCAGTTTATACGATTCAGGGGGTCGGGGCACTGAAGCTTTCTTT.

This clone was counted a single time. The chain recombines TRBV27 with TRBJ2-7; the match to TRBD1 covers 11 bases. V shed 5 bases, J shed 7 bases, and the junction held 4 bases outside the gene matches. The CDR3 covers 13 residues. Germline V gene data show CDR1 as MNHEY and CDR2 as SMNVEV (reference sequence). The CDR3 DNA reads TGTGCCAGCAGTCCCGGGACAGGGGGGGAGCAGTACTTC. Its protein product is CASSPGTGGEQYF.

The J gene is TRBJ2-3, the V gene TRBV5-6; 9 bases are a match to TRBD2. From germline, CDR1 is SGHDT and CDR2 YYEEEE. This CDR3 has 17 amino acids. With V trimmed by 4 bases and J by 4 bases, 13 bases remained unmatched. The CDR3 loop is CASSPGYSSGKPDTQYF. DNA of the CDR3: TGTGCCAGCAGCCCCGGATACTCTAGCGGGAAACCAGATACGCAGTATTTT.

This clone was detected only once. This chain joins TRBV6-1 and TRBJ1-2; D uncertain. Germline CDR1 is MNHNS and CDR2 is SASEGT. V was cut by 2 bases and J by 8 bases, with 12 bases left in between. The CDR3 sequence is 13 residues long. CDR3 residues: CASSEPEMGGYTF. The CDR3 DNA reads as TGTGCCAGCAGTGAACCTGAAATGGGCGGCTACACCTTC.

The chain recombines TRBV6-2 or TRBV6-3 with TRBJ2-7; 8 bases are a match to TRBD2. CDR1 is MNHEY and CDR2 is SVGEGT in the germline V gene. The CDR3 consists of 17 residues. Trimming at V came to 6 bases and at J to 2 bases, leaving 15 bases not matched to a gene. CDR3 sequence reads: CASSPLALREVTYEQYF. Written as DNA, the CDR3 is TGTGCCAGCAGCCCCCTTGCTCTGCGGGAGGTCACCTACGAGCAGTACTTC.

The chain is built from TRBV2 and TRBJ1-6, with 10 bases identical to TRBD1. With 9 bases clipped from V and 7 bases from J, the junction kept 6 bases outside the gene matches. Germline CDR1 and CDR2: SNHLY and FYNNEI. This CDR3 region has 14 residues. CDR3 in amino acids: CASYGGQGNSPLHF. For the CDR3, the DNA is TGTGCCAGTTACGGGGGACAGGGGAATTCACCCCTCCACTTT.

This chain joins TRBV5-1 and TRBJ2-7, with 8 bases aligning to TRBD2. Germline V gene lookup returns CDR1 SGHRS and CDR2 YFSETQ. The CDR3 runs to 16 residues. J lost 4 bases, V lost 8 bases, and 17 bases had no gene match. The chain's CDR3 is CASREGVEITQYEQYF. CDR3 sequence (DNA): TGCGCCAGTCGGGAGGGGGTGGAGATTACGCAATACGAGCAGTACTTC.

This CDR3 reads CAITRTGPASGSYNEQFF. In DNA, the CDR3 is TGTGCCATCACTAGGACAGGGCCCGCTAGCGGGAGTTACAATGAGCAGTTCTTC. The chain joins TRBV10-3 to TRBJ2-1, with TRBD2 identical over 10 bases. CDR1 ENHRY and CDR2 SYGVKD come from the germline V gene. Losses at the gene ends were 7 bases for V and 4 bases for J; bases not matched to a gene: 16. The length of the CDR3 is 18 residues.

The genes are TRBV11-2 and TRBJ2-7, with D possibly TRBD2 on 6 matching bases. Per germline, CDR1 SGHAT and CDR2 FQNNGV. This CDR3 comprises 14 residues. V gave up 5 bases and J gave up 4 bases, with 15 bases separating them. CDR3 DNA sequence: TGTGCCAGCAGCCTGGTGGGCGGGAAATACGAGCAGTACTTC. This sequence encodes CASSLVGGKYEQYF.

The chain carries TRBV6-2 or TRBV6-3 and TRBJ2-3; 7 nucleotides match TRBD2. The CDR3 covers 16 residues. Germline values: CDR1 MNHEY, CDR2 SVGEGT. V was clipped by 2 bases and J by 2 bases; unmatched bases: 7. The DNA for the CDR3 is TGTGCCAGCAGTTACCCCGGACTAGAGTACACAGATACGCAGTATTTT. Its protein is CASSYPGLEYTDTQYF.

This clone was counted between two and nine times. The J gene is TRBJ2-7, the V gene TRBV5-1; possibly TRBD2 for D (6 bases). V lost 1 base to trimming and J lost 5 bases, with 10 bases between them. Germline V gene sequence: CDR1 SGHRS, CDR2 YFSETQ. The CDR3 contains 13 residues. This CDR3 is CASSLLLANEQYF. As DNA, the CDR3 is TGCGCCAGCAGCTTGTTACTAGCAAACGAGCAGTACTTC.

V and J are TRBV28 and TRBJ1-2, with D maybe TRBD1 (6 bases). Germline V CDR1 and CDR2: MDHEN, SYDVKM. The CDR3 sequence is 15 residues long. V was pared by 4 bases and J by 0 bases, with 12 bases between. The CDR3 spells CASSSRDTANYGYTF. CDR3 in DNA: TGTGCCAGCAGTTCCCGGGACACAGCTAACTATGGCTACACCTTC.

In this sample, this clone turned up once. V and J are TRBV5-4 and TRBJ1-5; D uncertain. This CDR3 comprises 13 residues. The V and J ends lost 2 bases and 7 bases respectively, with 10 bases between them. The germline V gene has CDR1 SGHNT and CDR2 YYREEE (reference sequence). The DNA for the CDR3 is TGTGCCAGCAGCTTCGATCCGGGGCAGCCCCAGCATTTT. Translated: CASSFDPGQPQHF.

The chain combines TRBV7-3 with TRBJ2-1, with D hard to call. Germline CDR1 reads SGHTA; CDR2 reads FQGTGA. V lost 3 bases, J lost 5 bases, and 5 bases lay in between. The CDR3 has 12 amino acids. CDR3 DNA sequence: TGTGCCAGCAGCTTCGGAGACAATGAGCAGTTCTTC. Translation: CASSFGDNEQFF.

The chain links TRBV6-1 to TRBJ2-1, with 8 nucleotides matching TRBD2. The CDR3 loop spans 16 amino acids. Germline V CDR1 and CDR2: MNHNS, SASEGT. With 1 base clipped from V and 6 bases from J, the junction kept 8 bases outside the gene matches. The CDR3 reads CASSEDASGYANEQFF. In DNA, the CDR3 is TGTGCCAGCAGTGAAGATGCTAGCGGGTACGCCAATGAGCAGTTCTTC.

This clone appeared once. The chain has TRBV24-1 and TRBJ2-2, with a possible D match to TRBD1 (6 bases). V lost 4 bases, J lost 6 bases, and 11 bases lay in between. In germline, CDR1 is KGHDR, CDR2 SFDVKD. There are 14 residues in the CDR3. The CDR3 sequence is CATSETGFAGELFF. The CDR3 nucleotides read TGTGCCACCAGTGAAACAGGGTTCGCCGGGGAGCTGTTTTTT.

The chain recombines TRBV29-1 with TRBJ2-2; TRBD1 matches at 9 bases. V shed 1 base and J 3 bases; nucleotides not matched to a gene: 3. CDR3 length: 15 residues. Germline CDR1 SQVTM, CDR2 ANQGSEA. CDR3 sequence reads: CSVEATGGHTGELFF. The CDR3 DNA is TGCAGCGTTGAAGCGACAGGGGGGCACACCGGGGAGCTGTTTTTT.